One and the same sample provided the 25 T cell receptor beta chains below, sequenced in a study of OX40 agonist ivuxolimab in advanced cancers. The method was immunoSEQ multiplex PCR; TCRdb's version includes in-frame clones alone and lacks a portion of them. This table holds approximately 46,000 clones, 80% found once. Specimen: CD4+ or CD8+ T cells sorted from blood, collected in a trial of the OX40 agonist ivuxolimab. Receptors were obtained from an adult with an advanced solid tumor such as melanoma, head and neck, liver or kidney cancer.

The genes are TRBV2 and TRBJ1-5; D might be TRBD1 (5 bases). The length of the CDR3 is 13 residues. The ends were cut back, 8 bases at V and 5 bases at J, with 13 bases in the middle. The germline gives CDR1 SNHLY, CDR2 FYNNEI. CDR3 nucleotide sequence: TGTGCCAGCCGACTGGGGCGCGATCAGCCCCAGCATTTT. The encoded protein is CASRLGRDQPQHF.

This rearrangement joins TRBV7-9 to TRBJ1-3; D gene unclear. The ends were cut back, 4 bases at V and 2 bases at J, with 0 bases in the middle. The CDR3 totals 11 residues. Germline CDR1 reads SEHNR; CDR2 reads FQNEAQ (reference sequence). The CDR3 loop is CASSSGNTIYF. The CDR3 DNA sequence: TGTGCCAGCAGCTCTGGAAACACCATATATTTT.

The chain combines TRBV7-2 with TRBJ2-3; 9 positions match TRBD2. CDR1 SGHTA and CDR2 FQGNSA come from the germline V gene. This CDR3 spans 16 amino acids. The V and J ends lost 1 base and 2 bases, in that order; junction bases with no gene match: 4. The CDR3, as DNA: TGTGCCAGCAGCTTAGGCGGGGGGGCCCCCACAGATACGCAGTATTTT. The encoded protein is CASSLGGGAPTDTQYF.

The chain has TRBV19 and TRBJ1-2, with a possible D match to TRBD1 (5 bases). Between the trimmed V and J ends, which lost 6 bases and 5 bases, there was a span of 13 bases. The CDR3 totals 13 residues. Germline values: CDR1 LNHDA, CDR2 SQIVND (reference sequence). CDR3 coding DNA: TGTGCCAGTAGAGGGGCGGAGAGGTATGGCTACACCTTC. Residues: CASRGAERYGYTF.

The V gene is TRBV14, the J gene TRBJ2-4; possibly TRBD2 for D (6 bases). In germline, CDR1 is SGHDN, CDR2 FVKESK. CDR3 length: 15 residues. Between the trimmed V and J ends, which lost 4 bases and 2 bases, there was a span of 12 bases. The CDR3 bases are TGTGCCAGCAGCCCATTGACTAGTACCAAAAACATTCAGTACTTC. Its protein product is CASSPLTSTKNIQYF.

The genes are TRBV5-4 and TRBJ2-1, with D uncertain. CDR3 size: 17 residues. Germline CDR1 reads SGHNT; CDR2 reads YYREEE (reference sequence). Trimming cost V 5 bases and J 0 bases, with 18 bases left between them. The DNA for the CDR3 is TGTGCCAGCAGTCCAGCCCTTGGCGTGATCTCCTACAATGAGCAGTTCTTC. Translating it yields CASSPALGVISYNEQFF.

This clone was detected once. This rearrangement joins TRBV7-7 to TRBJ2-1, with TRBD2 as a possible D gene (5 bases). V lost 4 bases to trimming and J lost 9 bases, with 16 bases between them. The V gene's germline CDR1 is SSHAT and CDR2 FNYEAQ (reference sequence). The CDR3 has 14 residues. CDR3 nucleotides: TGTGCCAGCAGCTCCCTCTTACTAGACGGTGAGCAGTTCTTC. It yields the protein CASSSLLLDGEQFF.

The chain combines TRBV5-5 with TRBJ2-1; D may correspond to TRBD1 or TRBD2 (5 bases each). The CDR3 consists of 16 residues. In germline, CDR1 is SGHKS, CDR2 YYEKEE (reference sequence). V dropped 6 bases and J dropped 12 bases, with 28 bases sitting between them. The CDR3 coding sequence is TGTGCCAGCACCCACCAAACCGTAGGGACGGCCAGTGGGCAGTTCTTC. Translating gives CASTHQTVGTASGQFF.

The chain employs TRBV10-3 and TRBJ2-1; the match to TRBD1 covers 7 bases. The germline gives CDR1 ENHRY, CDR2 SYGVKD. The CDR3 is 15 amino acids. V dropped 2 bases and J dropped 6; count of bases not matched to a gene: 7. CDR3 nucleotides: TGTGCCATCAGTGAGGCACAACAGGGGATCAATGAGCAGTTCTTC. Its protein is CAISEAQQGINEQFF.

The chain employs TRBV5-1 and TRBJ2-7; D gene ambiguous. V was shortened by 2 bases and J by 3 bases, with 6 bases between the two germline ends. CDR1 is SGHRS and CDR2 is YFSETQ in the germline V gene. The CDR3 is made up of 12 amino acids. The CDR3, as DNA: TGCGCCAGCAGCTTTCCTTACTACGAGCAGTACTTC. This sequence encodes CASSFPYYEQYF.

The chain uses TRBV5-5 and TRBJ1-4; a possible D gene is TRBD1 (5 bases). V was shortened by 4 bases and J by 10 bases, with 14 bases between the two germline ends. This CDR3 has 13 residues. The germline V gene encodes CDR1 SGHKS and CDR2 YYEKEE (reference sequence). The CDR3 DNA reads as TGTGCCAGCAGCCCCGGGACCGGGGCAAAACTGTTTTTT. It codes for CASSPGTGAKLFF. The full variable domain, its missing parts supplied by reference TRBV5-5 and TRBJ1-4, is DAGVTQSPTHLIKTRGQQVTLRCSPISGHKSVSWYQQVLGQGPQFIFQYYEKEERGRGNFPDRFSARQFPNYSSELNVNALLLGDSALYLCASSPGTGAKLFFGSGTQLSVL.

V is TRBV6-5 and J is TRBJ2-2; a possible D gene is TRBD1 (6 bases). The CDR3 extends over 14 amino acids. The germline CDR1 and CDR2 sequences are MNHEY and SVGAGI. The ends were cut back, 7 bases at V and 0 bases at J, with 9 bases in the middle. CDR3 sequence reads: CASTGTSNTGELFF. CDR3 coding DNA: TGTGCCAGCACCGGGACATCGAACACCGGGGAGCTGTTTTTT.

By its share, this clone is medium-sized. The V gene is TRBV28, the J gene TRBJ1-2; 7 bases match TRBD1. V shed 5 bases and J 4 bases; nucleotides not matched to a gene: 13. CDR3 size: 16 residues. Germline-derived CDR1 and CDR2 are MDHEN and SYDVKM. The CDR3 loop reads CASSHSRTGGSYGYTF. The DNA for the CDR3 is TGTGCCAGCAGTCACTCCCGGACAGGTGGTAGCTATGGCTACACCTTC.

The CDR3 protein is CASSPGKGIREKLFF. CDR3 nucleotide sequence: TGTGCCAGCAGCCCCGGTAAAGGGATACGTGAAAAACTGTTTTTT. V usage is TRBV6-6 and J usage is TRBJ1-4; D gene ambiguous. With 6 bases removed from V and 7 bases from J, the gap between germline ends came to 18 bases. The CDR3 runs 15 residues. The germline CDR1 and CDR2 sequences are MNHNY and SVGAGI (reference sequence).

The chain employs TRBV9 and TRBJ2-1, with D possibly TRBD2 on 6 matching bases. Looked up from germline, CDR1 is SGDLS and CDR2 is YYNGEE. The CDR3 extends over 13 amino acids. Trimming pared 6 bases from V and 4 bases from J, leaving 11 bases between. CDR3 sequence reads: CASNVGGYNEQFF. DNA of the CDR3: TGTGCCAGCAATGTGGGGGGATACAATGAGCAGTTCTTC.

This clone was seen once. The chain recombines TRBV27 with TRBJ2-3, with 12 bases fitting TRBD1. Germline lookup yields CDR1 MNHEY and CDR2 SMNVEV (reference sequence). The CDR3 is 17 amino acids. The trim removed 2 bases at V and 5 bases at J, leaving 8 bases unmatched. The chain's CDR3 is CASSLPGTGGLRDTQYF. DNA of the CDR3: TGTGCCAGCAGTTTACCGGGGACAGGGGGCTTGAGAGATACGCAGTATTTT.

The chain combines TRBV6-6 with TRBJ2-7; 10 bases fit TRBD2. The germline V gene has CDR1 MNHNY and CDR2 SVGAGI (reference sequence). CDR3 length equals 16 residues. J was trimmed by 3 bases and V by 5 bases; bases with no gene match: 10. CDR3 amino acids: CASSTLGTSVFYEQYF. The CDR3 nucleotides are TGTGCCAGCAGTACTCTCGGGACTAGCGTTTTCTACGAGCAGTACTTC.

This clone was seen once. DNA for the CDR3: TGTGCCAGCAGCCTTAGGGACTATGGCTACACCTTC. The encoded protein is CASSLRDYGYTF. This chain joins TRBV5-6 and TRBJ1-2; D not certain. V lost 4 bases to trimming and J lost 3 bases, with 7 bases between them. The CDR3 loop spans 12 amino acids. Germline CDR1 SGHDT, CDR2 YYEEEE.

This sequence joins TRBV28 and TRBJ2-3; D may match TRBD1 or TRBD2 (5 bases each). Deletions cut 4 bases from V and 2 bases from J, with 10 bases between. The CDR3 runs 14 residues. Germline lookup yields CDR1 MDHEN and CDR2 SYDVKM. CDR3 loop: CASSSTGPTDTQYF. DNA for the CDR3: TGTGCCAGCAGTTCAACGGGGCCCACAGATACGCAGTATTTT.

This chain uses TRBV11-3 with TRBJ1-3; D not resolved. The germline V and J ends were trimmed by 4 bases and 0 bases, with 4 bases remaining between them. CDR1 and CDR2 from the germline V gene are SGHNT and YENEEA. The CDR3 consists of 13 residues. The CDR3 protein is CASSSTSGNTIYF. CDR3 nucleotide sequence: TGTGCCAGCAGCTCTACCTCTGGAAACACCATATATTTT.

V gene TRBV10-3 combines with J gene TRBJ1-5, with D uncertain. Germline CDR1 reads ENHRY; CDR2 reads SYGVKD. Between the trimmed V and J ends, which lost 5 bases and 5 bases, there was a span of 10 bases. The CDR3 is 13 residues long. Here the CDR3 reads CAISFQADQPQHF. In DNA form, the CDR3 reads TGTGCCATCAGTTTCCAGGCAGATCAGCCCCAGCATTTT.

This rearrangement joins TRBV19 to TRBJ2-1, with D perhaps matching TRBD2 (6 bases). Between the trimmed V and J ends, which lost 8 bases and 0 bases, there was a span of 8 bases. The CDR3 consists of 13 residues. Germline V gives CDR1 LNHDA, CDR2 SQIVND (reference sequence). The CDR3 DNA sequence: TGTGCCAGTCGGGGGAGCTCCTACAATGAGCAGTTCTTC. This translates into CASRGSSYNEQFF. Filled out from reference TRBV19 and TRBJ2-1, the complete variable domain reads DGGITQSPKYLFRKEGQNVTLSCEQNLNHDAMYWYRQDPGQGLRLIYYSQIVNDFQKGDIAEGYSVSREKKESFPLTVTSAQKNPTAFYLCASRGSSYNEQFFGPGTRLTVL.

V and J are TRBV10-3 and TRBJ2-5; TRBD2 aligns across 11 bases. Per germline, CDR1 ENHRY and CDR2 SYGVKD. This CDR3 is 17 amino acids long. Germline trimming cut 3 bases from V and 1 base from J; bases unmatched to any gene: 7. This CDR3 is CAISDLAGGPLQETQYF. The DNA of the CDR3 is TGTGCCATCAGTGATCTAGCGGGGGGACCCCTCCAAGAGACCCAGTACTTC.

With respect to this clone: Other DNA sequences in this specimen translate into the identical CDR3. The V gene is TRBV29-1, the J gene TRBJ2-3; D perhaps matches TRBD1 (7 bases). CDR3 size: 12 residues. Per germline, CDR1 SQVTM and CDR2 ANQGSEA. Trimming pared 6 bases from V and 5 bases from J, leaving 12 bases between. The CDR3 region has the DNA TGCAGCGTAGGGCAGGGGGGAGATACGCAGTATTTT. Translating gives CSVGQGGDTQYF.

The chain combines TRBV29-1 with TRBJ1-1; TRBD1 agrees at 8 bases. With 7 bases clipped from V and 4 bases from J, the junction kept 5 bases outside the gene matches. CDR1 SQVTM and CDR2 ANQGSEA come from the germline V gene. The CDR3 consists of 12 residues. In nucleotides, the CDR3 is TGCAGCGGAGGACAGGGAGGCACTGAAGCTTTCTTT. Amino acids: CSGGQGGTEAFF.